These 16 T cell receptor beta chains share one sample of origin, sequenced in a study of OX40 agonist ivuxolimab in advanced cancers. TCRdb keeps only in-frame clones here, not all; method: immunoSEQ multiplex PCR. The table has approximately 70,000 clones, about 94% seen once; the top ten hold 15% to 19%. Sequencing was performed on CD4+ or CD8+ T cells sorted from blood, taken in a trial of the OX40 agonist ivuxolimab. All receptors come from an adult with an advanced solid tumor such as melanoma, head and neck, liver or kidney cancer.

This rearrangement joins TRBV19 to TRBJ1-6, with D possibly TRBD1 on 5 matching bases. The germline gives CDR1 LNHDA, CDR2 SQIVND (reference sequence). CDR3 size: 12 residues. Deletions cut 7 bases from V and 10 bases from J, with 11 bases between. The CDR3 DNA reads TGTGCCAGTACGGCAGGGTGGTCACCCCTCCACTTT. Its translation is CASTAGWSPLHF.

V and J are TRBV25-1 and TRBJ2-1; TRBD2 is a possible D gene (6 bases). The CDR3 totals 15 residues. Germline CDR1 MGHDK, CDR2 SYGVNS. The germline V and J ends were trimmed by 1 base and 5 bases, with 12 bases remaining between them. The CDR3 DNA is TGTGCCAGCAGTGAATTGGGGGGAGTCCACAATGAGCAGTTCTTC. This codes for CASSELGGVHNEQFF.

This sequence joins TRBV6-5 and TRBJ2-7, with no clear D. There are 13 residues in the CDR3. Germline assignment: CDR1 MNHEY and CDR2 SVGAGI. V was trimmed by 6 bases and J by 6 bases, leaving 15 bases between them. CDR3 DNA: TGTGCCAGCAGCCCCGCCGTTGGTGGCGAGCAGTACTTC. Residues: CASSPAVGGEQYF.

V gene TRBV11-3 combines with J gene TRBJ2-7; 9 nucleotides agree with TRBD1. After removal of 0 bases from V and 7 bases from J, the junction contained 16 bases not matched to a gene. The CDR3 is made up of 18 amino acids. Germline V gene sequence: CDR1 SGHNT, CDR2 YENEEA. Here the CDR3 DNA reads TGTGCCAGCAGCTTAGATCCCGCATACCGGGACAGGGTCGAGGAGCAGTACTTC. This sequence encodes CASSLDPAYRDRVEEQYF.

The chain couples TRBV5-8 to TRBJ2-7; D call uncertain. The CDR3 sequence is 12 residues long. V was pared by 3 bases and J by 7 bases, with 11 bases between. In germline, CDR1 is SGHTS, CDR2 YDEGEE. The CDR3 loop is CASSYMMREQYF. For the CDR3, the DNA is TGTGCCAGCAGCTATATGATGAGGGAGCAGTACTTC.

V is TRBV19 and J is TRBJ2-1; D remains unclear. This CDR3 has 15 amino acids. The germline V gene has CDR1 LNHDA and CDR2 SQIVND (reference sequence). The V end lost 1 base, the J end lost 7 bases, and 14 bases lay between the germline ends. CDR3 coding DNA: TGTGCCAGTAGTATAGGAGAGAGCAAGGTTAATGAGCAGTTCTTC. Amino acids: CASSIGESKVNEQFF.

The chain joins TRBV19 to TRBJ2-7; TRBD2 aligns across 10 bases. After removal of 2 bases from V and 2 bases from J, the junction contained 3 bases not matched to a gene. Germline V gives CDR1 LNHDA, CDR2 SQIVND (reference sequence). CDR3 length equals 15 residues. Written as DNA, the CDR3 is TGTGCCAGTAGTATACTAGCGGGGGAGACCTACGAGCAGTACTTC. It yields the protein CASSILAGETYEQYF.

The chain has TRBV15 and TRBJ2-1; D is ambiguous. Trimming took 0 bases from V and 0 from J, leaving 9 bases between them. The CDR3 has 16 amino acids. Germline loops: CDR1 LNHNV, CDR2 YYDKDF (reference sequence). CDR3 bases: TGTGCCACCAGCAGAGAAGGGTTCGGCTCCTACAATGAGCAGTTCTTC. Amino acid sequence: CATSREGFGSYNEQFF.

The V gene is TRBV19, the J gene TRBJ1-5, with 7 bases identical to TRBD1. Germline trimming cut 4 bases from V and 2 bases from J; bases unmatched to any gene: 5. The germline CDR1 and CDR2 sequences are LNHDA and SQIVND (reference sequence). The CDR3 extends over 15 amino acids. The CDR3 coding sequence is TGTGCCAGTAGTACGGACAGGTTCGGCAATCAGCCCCAGCATTTT. Residues: CASSTDRFGNQPQHF.

This clone showed up just a few times. The chain joins TRBV11-2 to TRBJ1-1, with TRBD1 matching over 7 bases. The CDR3 covers 13 residues. The V and J ends lost 1 base and 5 bases, in that order; junction bases with no gene match: 1. The germline gives CDR1 SGHAT, CDR2 FQNNGV. The CDR3 DNA is TGTGCCAGCAGCTTAGCAGGGGGTACTGAAGCTTTCTTT. It specifies CASSLAGGTEAFF.

The chain combines TRBV13 with TRBJ1-2, with unresolved D. Germline-derived CDR1 and CDR2 are PRHDT and FYEKMQ (reference sequence). The CDR3 contains 16 residues. Trimming removed 5 bases at V and 7 bases at J, with 23 bases between. The CDR3 sequence: CASSPLDLEPSGGYTF. CDR3 bases: TGTGCCAGCAGCCCCCTGGACCTCGAACCCTCTGGTGGCTACACCTTC.

V gene TRBV7-6 combines with J gene TRBJ2-1; TRBD2 aligns across 7 bases. The germline V gene encodes CDR1 SGHVS and CDR2 FNYEAQ. The CDR3 loop spans 17 amino acids. V dropped 5 bases and J dropped 0; count of bases not matched to a gene: 10. CDR3 sequence: CASSRLAASSSYNEQFF. DNA of the CDR3: TGTGCCAGCAGCAGACTAGCCGCTTCTAGCTCCTACAATGAGCAGTTCTTC.

J is TRBJ1-1 and V is TRBV4-2; 7 positions agree with TRBD1. V shed 4 bases and J 0 bases; nucleotides not matched to a gene: 14. The CDR3 consists of 18 residues. The germline gives CDR1 LGHNA, CDR2 YNFKEQ. CDR3 in amino acids: CASSPQGGGQDMNTEAFF. CDR3 nucleotide sequence: TGTGCCAGCAGCCCCCAGGGAGGGGGCCAAGATATGAACACTGAAGCTTTCTTT.

This clone was detected once. The gene calls are TRBV10-2 and TRBJ2-1, with 10 bases identical to TRBD2. CDR1 is WSHSY and CDR2 is SAAADI in the germline V gene. V lost 10 bases to trimming and J lost 5 bases; unmatched junction nucleotides: 8. CDR3 length: 14 residues. CDR3 residues: CANSGGGLDNEQFF. The CDR3 nucleotides read TGCGCCAACAGCGGGGGGGGACTAGACAATGAGCAGTTCTTC.

The rearrangement links TRBV29-1 to TRBJ1-1, with D unresolved. Trimming took 3 bases from V and 3 from J, leaving 14 bases between them. There are 14 residues in the CDR3. In germline, CDR1 is SQVTM, CDR2 ANQGSEA. As DNA, the CDR3 is TGCAGCGTTGACGGGGATAATAGTTACACTGAAGCTTTCTTT. Residues: CSVDGDNSYTEAFF.

The V and J genes are TRBV9 and TRBJ1-2; tentative D call: TRBD1 (5 bases). The V and J ends lost 4 bases and 1 base respectively, with 17 bases between them. The length of the CDR3 is 16 residues. From germline, CDR1 is SGDLS and CDR2 YYNGEE. CDR3 DNA: TGTGCCAGCAGCCCTTGGGACGGACCATTTAACTATGGCTACACCTTC. Translated, it gives CASSPWDGPFNYGYTF.